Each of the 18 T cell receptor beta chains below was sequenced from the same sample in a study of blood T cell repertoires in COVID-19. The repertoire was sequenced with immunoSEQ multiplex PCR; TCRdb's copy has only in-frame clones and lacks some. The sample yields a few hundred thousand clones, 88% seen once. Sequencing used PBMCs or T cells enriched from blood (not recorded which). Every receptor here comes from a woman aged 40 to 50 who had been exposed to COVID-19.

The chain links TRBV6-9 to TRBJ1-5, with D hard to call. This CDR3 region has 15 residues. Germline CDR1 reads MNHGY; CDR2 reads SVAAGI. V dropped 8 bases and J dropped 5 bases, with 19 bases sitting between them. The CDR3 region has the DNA TGTGCCAGCTGCTCCGACGGGGAATTCGATCAGCCCCAGCATTTT. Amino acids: CASCSDGEFDQPQHF.

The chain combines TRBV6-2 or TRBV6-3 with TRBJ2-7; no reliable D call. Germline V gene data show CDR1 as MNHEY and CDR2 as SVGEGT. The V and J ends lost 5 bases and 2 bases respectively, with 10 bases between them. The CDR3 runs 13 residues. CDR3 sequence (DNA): TGTGCCAGCAGTGGAGCACTAACCTACGAGCAGTACGTC. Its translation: CASSGALTYEQYV.

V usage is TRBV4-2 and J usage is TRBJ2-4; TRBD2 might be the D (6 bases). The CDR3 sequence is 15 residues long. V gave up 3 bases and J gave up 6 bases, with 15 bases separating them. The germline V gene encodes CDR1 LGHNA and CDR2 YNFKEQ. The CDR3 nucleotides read TGTGCCAGCAGCCATACTACGGAGGGAGGAAACATTCAGTACTTC. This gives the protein CASSHTTEGGNIQYF.

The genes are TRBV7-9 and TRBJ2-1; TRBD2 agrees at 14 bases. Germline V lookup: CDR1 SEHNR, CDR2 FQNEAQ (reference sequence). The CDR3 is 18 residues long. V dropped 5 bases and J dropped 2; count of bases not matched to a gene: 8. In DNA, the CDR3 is TGTGCCAGCAGCCTGGGGACTAGCGGGAGTGTCGCCTACAATGAGCAGTTCTTC. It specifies CASSLGTSGSVAYNEQFF.

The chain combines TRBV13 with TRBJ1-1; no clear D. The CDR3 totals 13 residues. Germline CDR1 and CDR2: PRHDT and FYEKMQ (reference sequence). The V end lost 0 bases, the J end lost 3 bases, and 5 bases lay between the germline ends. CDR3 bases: TGTGCCAGCAGCTTAGGCTCAGACACTGAAGCTTTCTTT. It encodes CASSLGSDTEAFF.

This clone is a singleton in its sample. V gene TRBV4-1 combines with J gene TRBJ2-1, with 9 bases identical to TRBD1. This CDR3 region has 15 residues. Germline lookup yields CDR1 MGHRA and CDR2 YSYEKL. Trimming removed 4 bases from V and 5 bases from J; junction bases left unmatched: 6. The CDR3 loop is CASSLRDRDHNEQFF. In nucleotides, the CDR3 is TGCGCCAGCAGCCTCCGGGACAGGGATCACAATGAGCAGTTCTTC.

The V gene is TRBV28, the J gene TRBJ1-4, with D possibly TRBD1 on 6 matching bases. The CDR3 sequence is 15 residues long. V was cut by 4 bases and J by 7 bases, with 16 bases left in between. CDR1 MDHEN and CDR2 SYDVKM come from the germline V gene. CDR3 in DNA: TGTGCCAGCAGTTCCCACAGGGTTCTGACTGAAAAACTGTTTTTT. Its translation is CASSSHRVLTEKLFF.

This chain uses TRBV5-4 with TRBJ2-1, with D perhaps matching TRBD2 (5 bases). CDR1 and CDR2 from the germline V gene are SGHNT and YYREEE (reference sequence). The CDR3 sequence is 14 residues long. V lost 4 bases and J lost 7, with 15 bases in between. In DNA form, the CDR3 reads TGTGCCAGCAGCCCTAGGGCCTCGGGAAATGAGCAGTTCTTC. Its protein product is CASSPRASGNEQFF.

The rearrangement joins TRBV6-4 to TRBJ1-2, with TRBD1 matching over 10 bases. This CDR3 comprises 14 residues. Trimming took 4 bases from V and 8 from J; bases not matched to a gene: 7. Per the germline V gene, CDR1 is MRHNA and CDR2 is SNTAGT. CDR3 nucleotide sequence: TGTGCCAGCAGTGCCGGGACAGGGGCGATCGGCTACACCTTC. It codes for CASSAGTGAIGYTF.

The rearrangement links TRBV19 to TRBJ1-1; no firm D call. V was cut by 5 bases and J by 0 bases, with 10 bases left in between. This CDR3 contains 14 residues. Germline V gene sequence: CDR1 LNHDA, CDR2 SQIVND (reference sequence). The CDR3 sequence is CASSRPGMNTEAFF. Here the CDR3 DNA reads TGTGCCAGTAGTCGACCGGGGATGAACACTGAAGCTTTCTTT.

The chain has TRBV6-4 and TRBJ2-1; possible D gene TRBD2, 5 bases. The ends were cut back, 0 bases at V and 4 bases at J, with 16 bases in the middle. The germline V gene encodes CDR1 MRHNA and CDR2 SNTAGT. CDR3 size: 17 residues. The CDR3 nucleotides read TGTGCCAGCAGTGACTCGACTAACCCGACTGGTTACAATGAGCAGTTCTTC. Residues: CASSDSTNPTGYNEQFF.

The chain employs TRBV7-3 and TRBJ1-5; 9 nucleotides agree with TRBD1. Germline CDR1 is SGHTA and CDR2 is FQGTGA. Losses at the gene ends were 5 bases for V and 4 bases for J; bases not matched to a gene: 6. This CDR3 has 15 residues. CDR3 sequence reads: CASSAGTGTNQPQHF. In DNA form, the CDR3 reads TGTGCCAGCAGCGCTGGGACAGGGACTAATCAGCCCCAGCATTTT. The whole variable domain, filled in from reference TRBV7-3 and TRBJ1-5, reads GAGVSQTPSNKVTEKGKYVELRCDPISGHTALYWYRQSLGQGPEFLIYFQGTGAADDSGLPNDRFFAVRPEGSVSTLKIQRTERGDSAVYLCASSAGTGTNQPQHFGDGTRLSIL.

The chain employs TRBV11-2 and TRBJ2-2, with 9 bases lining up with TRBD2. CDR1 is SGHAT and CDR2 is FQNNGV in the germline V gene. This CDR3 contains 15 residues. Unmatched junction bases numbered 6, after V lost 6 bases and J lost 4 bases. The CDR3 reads CASRRAGGGTGELFF. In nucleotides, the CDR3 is TGTGCCAGCAGACGAGCGGGAGGAGGCACCGGGGAGCTGTTTTTT.

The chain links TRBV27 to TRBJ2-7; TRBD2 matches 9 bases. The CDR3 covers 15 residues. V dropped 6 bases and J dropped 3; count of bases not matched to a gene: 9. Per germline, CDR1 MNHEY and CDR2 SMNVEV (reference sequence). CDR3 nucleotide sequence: TGTGCCAGCAGAAGTCTAGCGGGGACCAACTACGAGCAGTACGTC. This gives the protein CASRSLAGTNYEQYV.

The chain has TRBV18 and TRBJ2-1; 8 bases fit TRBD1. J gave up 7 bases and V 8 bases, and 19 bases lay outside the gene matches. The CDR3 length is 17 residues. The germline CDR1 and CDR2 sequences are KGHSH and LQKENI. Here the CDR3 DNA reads TGTGCCAGCCACAGGGGTCGGATCGACAGGGGTGGGAATGAGCAGTTCTTC. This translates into CASHRGRIDRGGNEQFF.

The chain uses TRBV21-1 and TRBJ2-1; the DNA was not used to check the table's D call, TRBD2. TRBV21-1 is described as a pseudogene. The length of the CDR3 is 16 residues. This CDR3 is CASKRPPSGAYNEQFF. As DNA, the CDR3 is TGTGCCAGCAAAAGGCCCCCTAGCGGGGCCTACAATGAGCAGTTCTTC.

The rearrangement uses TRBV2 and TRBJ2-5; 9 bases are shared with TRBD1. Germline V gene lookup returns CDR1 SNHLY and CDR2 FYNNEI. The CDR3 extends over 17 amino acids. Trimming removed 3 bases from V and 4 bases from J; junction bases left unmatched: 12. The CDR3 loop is CASSDRIPGQGRETQYF. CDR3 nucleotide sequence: TGTGCCAGCAGTGACCGCATTCCGGGACAGGGACGAGAGACCCAGTACTTC.

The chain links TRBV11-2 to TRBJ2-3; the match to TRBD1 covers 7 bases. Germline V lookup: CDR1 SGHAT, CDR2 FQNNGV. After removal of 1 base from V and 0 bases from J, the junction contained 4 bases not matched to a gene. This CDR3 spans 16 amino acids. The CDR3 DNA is TGTGCCAGCAGCTTAGGAAGGGACAGAAGCACAGATACGCAGTATTTT. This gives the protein CASSLGRDRSTDTQYF.